This TCR beta chain was profiled in a study of metastatic and nonmetastatic thyroid tumors. The wider study: Patients with malignant and benign thyroid disease provided blood and tumor or nodule tissue, whose repertoires were compared.

Per the original data handling: It was from CDR3 differences across clinicopathological groups that a distant-metastasis classifier for papillary thyroid cancer was built. Using MiXCR, TCRdb reanalyzed the PCR reads. The V and J calls reflect TCRdb's pipeline rather than the authors' work. This sample has some 12,000 clones, with under 25% found just once. V was pared by 7 bases and J by 8 bases, with 17 bases between. Looked up from germline, CDR1 is DFQATT and CDR2 is SNEGSKA (reference sequence). The CDR3 extends over 12 amino acids. By proportion, this clone is medium-sized. Its antigen is not identified. Overall study findings and caveats: Benign nodules were reported to have significantly lower TCR beta diversity than malignant thyroid tumors, in blood and tumor.

None of the patients had undergone any treatment ahead of thyroid surgery. This rearrangement joins TRBV20-1 to TRBJ1-2, with D tentatively TRBD1 (6 bases). Sequencing was performed on adjacent normal tissue. The receptor was isolated from a female donor with papillary thyroid cancer or a benign thyroid nodule (not recorded which). Some clones in this sample may be carry-over from other donors' samples. Here the CDR3 reads CSGRRGAEGYTF. The DNA for the CDR3 is TGCAGTGGCCGGAGGGGGGCAGAGGGCTACACCTTC.